This T cell receptor (beta chain) was sequenced in a study of shared clonotypes between healthy human individuals. For the study at large: CD4 naive and CD4 memory each took three plates per donor, while CD8 naive took two and CD8 memory one.

Germline values: CDR1 MNHEY, CDR2 SMNVEV (reference sequence). The CDR3 runs 14 residues. V shed 5 bases and J shed 3 bases, with 13 bases lying between them. All of the donors resided in Nashville, Tennessee, and each was a Caucasian adult. Concerning this clone itself: The antigen is undetermined.

Execution of the assay was at deep level. Assay: immunoSEQ multiplex PCR; the TCRdb copy retains only in-frame clones and omits some. Of hundreds of thousands of clones in the sample, 60% to 80% were seen once. Study-level points and caveats: About 5% of naive CD4 clonotypes were shared across several donors.

The sequenced material came from memory CD4+ T cells sorted from blood. As to subset: CD45RA-negative fraction. This sequence joins TRBV27 and TRBJ1-1, with D unresolved. This TCR was sampled from a woman younger than 45 in good health. This chain's CDR3 is CASSGNDEYTEAFF. The CDR3 nucleotides read TGTGCCAGCAGTGGGAACGATGAGTACACTGAAGCTTTCTTT.